The rows below give T cell receptor beta chains drawn from one sample of a study of Ad26.COV2.S vaccination and SARS-CoV-2 variants. Sequenced by immunoSEQ multiplex PCR; TCRdb stores in-frame clones only, minus some. The data show about 440,000 clones, roughly 89% seen once. The specimen was peripheral blood, collected in a trial of Ad26.COV2.S vaccine versus placebo. The receptors stem from a person aged 18-65 years who received the Ad26.COV2.S COVID-19 vaccine or a placebo. Each CDR3 is given with its conserved first and last residue. A D gene is named only where the DNA matches it firmly. Clone size is not always given. Where it is, it says once, few, many or a class for expanded clones.

>TRBV18|NA|TRBJ2-1|TRBD1
TGTGCCAGCTCATCTAAGACAGGGTATGAGCAGTTCTTC
CASSSKTGYEQFF
>TRBV11-1|NA|TRBJ2-5|TRBD1
TGTGCCAGCAGCTCCTATGGGGACAGGGAAGAGACCCAGTACTTC
CASSSYGDREETQYF
>TRBV6-5|NA|TRBJ1-6|NA
TGTGCCAGCAGTTACTCGAACAGGAATAATTCACCCCTCCACTTT
CASSYSNRNNSPLHF
>TRBV27|NA|TRBJ2-2|NA
TGTGCCAGCAGTTGGGTAGGCGGAGGGGGGCCCGGGGAGCTGTTTTTT
CASSWVGGGGPGELFF
>TRBV29-1|NA|TRBJ2-1|NA
TGCAGCGTTGCAAACAATGAGCAGTTCTTC
CSVANNEQFF
>TRBV19|NA|TRBJ1-5|TRBD1
TGTGCCAGTAGTCCCCCGGACAGGGGGGCCAATCAGCCCCAGCATTTT
CASSPPDRGANQPQHF
>TRBV21-1|NA|TRBJ1-5|NA
TGTGCCAGCAGCCCTCCCTGGGCGCGAGACAGGGGGTACAATCAGCCCCAGCATTTT
CASSPPWARDRGYNQPQHF
>TRBV9|NA|TRBJ2-5|NA
TGTGCCAGCAGCGTCCGTAGGGGAGAGACCCAGTACTTC
CASSVRRGETQYF
>TRBV19|NA|TRBJ1-1|NA
TGTGCCAGTAGTATGGTTGGGAACACTGAAGCTTTCTTT
CASSMVGNTEAFF
>TRBV19|NA|TRBJ2-2|TRBD1
TGTGCCAGTAGTCTCCGGACAGGGACGGCCGGGGAGCTGTTTTTT
CASSLRTGTAGELFF
>TRBV5-1|NA|TRBJ2-7|TRBD2
TGCGCCAGCAGCTTGGCGGCTAGCGGGAGCTACGAGCAGTACTTC
CASSLAASGSYEQYF
>TRBV6-5|NA|TRBJ2-5|NA
TGTGCCAGCAGTATGGCGGGGGAGACCCAGTACTTC
CASSMAGETQYF
>TRBV11-3|NA|TRBJ2-3|NA
TGTGCCAGCAGCTTAGGTGTGGGGGTGCCAGATACGCAGTATTTT
CASSLGVGVPDTQYF
>TRBV9|NA|TRBJ1-3|NA
TGTGCCAGCAGCGCACAAGGGTCTGGAAACACCATATATTTT
CASSAQGSGNTIYF
>TRBV28|NA|TRBJ2-7|NA
TGTGCCAGCAGTATACAGGGTAAGGTCAGAGACGAGCAGTACTTC
CASSIQGKVRDEQYF
>TRBV25-1|NA|TRBJ1-1|TRBD1
TGTGCCAGCAGTGCGGCCGGACAGGGTAGCGCTGAAGCTTTCTTT
CASSAAGQGSAEAFF
>TRBV6-1|NA|TRBJ1-6|TRBD1
TGTGCCAGCACCGGGACAGGCCTCGTAGATTCACCCCTCCACTTT
CASTGTGLVDSPLHF
>TRBV12-3/TRBV12-4|NA|TRBJ1-2|TRBD1
TGTGCCAGCAGTTGGGGACAGGACTATGGCTACACCTTC
CASSWGQDYGYTF
>TRBV9|once|TRBJ2-5|TRBD1
TGTGCCAGCAGCGTAGGGACCAGGGGGGAGACCCAGTACTTC
CASSVGTRGETQYF
>TRBV4-3|once|TRBJ2-1|TRBD2
TGCGCCAGCAGCCAAGTAACGACTAGCGGGGGGAATGAGCAGTTCTTC
CASSQVTTSGGNEQFF
>TRBV6-5|NA|TRBJ2-6|NA
TGTGCCAGCAGGGCTGGGGCCAACGTCCTGACTTTC
CASRAGANVLTF